This TCR beta chain emerged from a study of cytomegalovirus exposure and HLA in healthy donors. The V and J ends lost 0 bases and 0 bases respectively, with 18 bases between them. Germline CDR1 reads LGHNA; CDR2 reads YSLEER. The CDR3 totals 18 residues. The PCR used 60 Vbeta and 13 Jbeta primers. This table comes from immunoSEQ multiplex PCR, and its TCRdb copy is limited to in-frame clones, with some not included. Of tens of thousands of clones listed, around 83% were seen once; the top ten hold less than 2%. The sample comprised PBMCs. This TCR was recovered from a human donor in good health. This chain uses TRBV4-3 with TRBJ2-7; possible D gene TRBD1, 5 bases. In DNA, the CDR3 is TGCGCCAGCAGCCAAGATTGGGGCGAGCCCCTAAGCTCCTACGAGCAGTACTTC. Its translation is CASSQDWGEPLSSYEQYF.